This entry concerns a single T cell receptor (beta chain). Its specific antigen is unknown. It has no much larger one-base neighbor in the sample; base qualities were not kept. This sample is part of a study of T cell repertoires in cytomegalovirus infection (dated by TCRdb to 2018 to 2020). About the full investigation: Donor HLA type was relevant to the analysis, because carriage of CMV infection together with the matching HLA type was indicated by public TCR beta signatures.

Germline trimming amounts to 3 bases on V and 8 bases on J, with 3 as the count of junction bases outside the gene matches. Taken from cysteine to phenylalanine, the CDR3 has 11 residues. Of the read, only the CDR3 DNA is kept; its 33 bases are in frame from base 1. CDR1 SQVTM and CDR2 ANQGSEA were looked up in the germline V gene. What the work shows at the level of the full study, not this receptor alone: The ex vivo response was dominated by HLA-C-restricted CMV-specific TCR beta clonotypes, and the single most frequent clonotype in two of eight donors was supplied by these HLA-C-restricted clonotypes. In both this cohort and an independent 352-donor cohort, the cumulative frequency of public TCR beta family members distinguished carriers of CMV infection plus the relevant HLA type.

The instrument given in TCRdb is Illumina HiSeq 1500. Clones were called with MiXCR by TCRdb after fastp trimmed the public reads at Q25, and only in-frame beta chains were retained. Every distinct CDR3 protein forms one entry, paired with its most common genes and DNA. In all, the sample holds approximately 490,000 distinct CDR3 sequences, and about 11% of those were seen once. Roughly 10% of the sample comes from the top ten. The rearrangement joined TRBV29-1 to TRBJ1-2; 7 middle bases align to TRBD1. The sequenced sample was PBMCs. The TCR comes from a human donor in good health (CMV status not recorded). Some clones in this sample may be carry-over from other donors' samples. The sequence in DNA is TGCAGCGTTGACAGGGGGATAGGCTACACCTTC. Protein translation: CSVDRGIGYTF.